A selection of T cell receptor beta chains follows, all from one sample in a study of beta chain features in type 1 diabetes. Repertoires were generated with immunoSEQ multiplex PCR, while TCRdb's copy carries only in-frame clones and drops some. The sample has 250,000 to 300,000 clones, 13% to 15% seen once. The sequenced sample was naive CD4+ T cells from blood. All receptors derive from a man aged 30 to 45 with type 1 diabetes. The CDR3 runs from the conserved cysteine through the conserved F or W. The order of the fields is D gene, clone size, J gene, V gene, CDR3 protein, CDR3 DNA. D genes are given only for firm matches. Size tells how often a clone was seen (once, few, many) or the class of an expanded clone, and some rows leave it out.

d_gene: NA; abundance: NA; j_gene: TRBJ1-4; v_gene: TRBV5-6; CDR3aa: CASSLSGEKLFF; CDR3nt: TGTGCCAGCAGCTTGTCAGGTGAAAAACTGTTTTTT
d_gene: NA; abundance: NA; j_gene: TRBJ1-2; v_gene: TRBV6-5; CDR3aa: CASSSGQTYGYTF; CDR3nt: TGTGCCAGCAGTTCTGGACAGACCTATGGCTACACCTTC
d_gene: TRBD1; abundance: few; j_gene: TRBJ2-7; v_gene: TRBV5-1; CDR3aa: CASSLGQGASYEQYF; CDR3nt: TGCGCCAGCAGCTTGGGACAGGGGGCCTCCTACGAGCAGTACTTC
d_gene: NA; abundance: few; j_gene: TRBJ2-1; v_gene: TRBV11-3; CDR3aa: CASSLRQGGEQFF; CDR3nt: TGTGCCAGCAGCTTAAGGCAGGGCGGTGAGCAGTTCTTC
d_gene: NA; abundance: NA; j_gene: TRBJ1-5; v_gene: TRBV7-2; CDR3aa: CASSFYNQPQHF; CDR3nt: TGTGCCAGCAGCTTCTACAATCAGCCCCAGCATTTT
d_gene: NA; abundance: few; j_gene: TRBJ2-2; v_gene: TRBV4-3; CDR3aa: CASSKGSGELFF; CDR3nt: TGCGCCAGCAGCAAGGGGTCCGGGGAGCTGTTTTTT
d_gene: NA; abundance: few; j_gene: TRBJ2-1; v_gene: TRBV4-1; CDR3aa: CASSQLVTGPYNEQFF; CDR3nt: TGCGCCAGCAGCCAATTGGTTACAGGGCCCTACAATGAGCAGTTCTTC
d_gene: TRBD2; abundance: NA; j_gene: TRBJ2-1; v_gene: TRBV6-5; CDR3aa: CASSREAGGDEQFF; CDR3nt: TGTGCCAGCAGCCGGGAGGCGGGAGGAGATGAGCAGTTCTTC
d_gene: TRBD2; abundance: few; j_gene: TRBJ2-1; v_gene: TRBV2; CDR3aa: CASGAGGLAGNEQFF; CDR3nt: TGTGCCAGCGGGGCCGGGGGACTAGCGGGCAATGAGCAGTTCTTC
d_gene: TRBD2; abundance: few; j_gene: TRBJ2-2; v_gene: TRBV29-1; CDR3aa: CSVEGLAGGTGELFF; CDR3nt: TGCAGCGTTGAAGGCCTAGCGGGAGGGACCGGGGAGCTGTTTTTT
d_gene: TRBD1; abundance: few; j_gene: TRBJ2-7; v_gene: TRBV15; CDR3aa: CATSREGQGYEQYF; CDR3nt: TGTGCCACCAGCAGAGAAGGACAGGGGTACGAGCAGTACTTC
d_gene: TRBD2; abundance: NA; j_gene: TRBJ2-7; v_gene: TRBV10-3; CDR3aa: CAISQGLAGAYEQYF; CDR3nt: TGTGCCATCAGCCAGGGACTAGCGGGTGCCTACGAGCAGTACTTC
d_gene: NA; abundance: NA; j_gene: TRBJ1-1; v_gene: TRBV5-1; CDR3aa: CASSSTVLGNTEAFF; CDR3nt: TGCGCCAGCAGCTCGACAGTTTTGGGGAACACTGAAGCTTTCTTT
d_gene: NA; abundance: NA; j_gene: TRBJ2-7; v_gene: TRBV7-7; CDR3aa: CASSLSDGSYEQYF; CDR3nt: TGTGCCAGCAGCCTTAGCGACGGATCCTACGAGCAGTACTTC
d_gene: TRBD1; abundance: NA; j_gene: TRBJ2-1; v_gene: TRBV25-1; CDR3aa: CASSEGTASYNEQFF; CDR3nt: TGTGCCAGCAGTGAAGGGACAGCCTCCTACAATGAGCAGTTCTTC
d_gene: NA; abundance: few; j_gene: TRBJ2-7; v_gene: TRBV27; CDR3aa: CASSSPLQGRWSYEQYF; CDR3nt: TGTGCCAGCAGCAGCCCGCTCCAGGGGAGATGGTCCTACGAGCAGTACTTC
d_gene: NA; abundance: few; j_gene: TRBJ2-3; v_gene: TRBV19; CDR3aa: CASSIEGHGQYF; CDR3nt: TGTGCCAGTAGTATAGAAGGACACGGGCAGTATTTT
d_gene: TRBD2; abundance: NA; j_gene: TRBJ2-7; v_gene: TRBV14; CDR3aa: CASSLLATYEQYF; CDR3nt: TGTGCCAGCAGCCTACTAGCGACCTACGAGCAGTACTTC
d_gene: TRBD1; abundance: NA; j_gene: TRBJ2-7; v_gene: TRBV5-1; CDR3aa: CASSAPGQTYEQYF; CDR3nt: TGCGCCAGCAGCGCCCCGGGACAGACCTACGAGCAGTACTTC
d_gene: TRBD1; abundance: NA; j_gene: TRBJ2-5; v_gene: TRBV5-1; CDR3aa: CASSITGTGGVETQYF; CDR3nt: TGCGCCAGCAGCATCACCGGGACAGGGGGTGTCGAGACCCAGTACTTC
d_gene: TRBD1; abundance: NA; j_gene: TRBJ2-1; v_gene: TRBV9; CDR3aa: CASSVSGQGMGEQFF; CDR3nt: TGTGCCAGCAGCGTATCCGGACAGGGTATGGGTGAGCAGTTCTTC
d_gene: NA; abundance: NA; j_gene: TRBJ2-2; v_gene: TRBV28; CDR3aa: CASESGTPFGELFF; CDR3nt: TGTGCCAGCGAATCCGGGACTCCCTTCGGGGAGCTGTTTTTT
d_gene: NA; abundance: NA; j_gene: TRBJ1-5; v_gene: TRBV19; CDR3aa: CASSPSPAGAQGQPQHF; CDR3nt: TGTGCCAGTAGTCCCTCCCCGGCAGGGGCGCAGGGTCAGCCCCAGCATTTT
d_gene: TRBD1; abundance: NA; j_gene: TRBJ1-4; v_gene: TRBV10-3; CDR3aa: CAISESGTGMEKLFF; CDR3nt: TGTGCCATCAGTGAGTCTGGGACAGGGATGGAAAAACTGTTTTTT
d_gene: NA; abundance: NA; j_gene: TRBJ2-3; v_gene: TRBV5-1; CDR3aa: CASRRLAGRIVDTQYF; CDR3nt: TGCGCCAGCAGAAGGTTGGCGGGACGGATCGTAGATACGCAGTATTTT
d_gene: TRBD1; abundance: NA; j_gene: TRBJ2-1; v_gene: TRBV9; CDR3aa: CASSEAPGQGYEQFF; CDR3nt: TGTGCCAGCAGCGAGGCTCCGGGACAGGGCTATGAGCAGTTCTTC
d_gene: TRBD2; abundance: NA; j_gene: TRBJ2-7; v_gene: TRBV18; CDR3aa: CASSPGTTSSYEQYF; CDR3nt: TGTGCCAGCTCACCCGGGACTACCTCCTCCTACGAGCAGTACTTC